In its sample, the clone carrying this TCR beta chain was seen once. An end of the junction differs from the germline gene, which may be a read error. Residents of 24 US areas, aged about 18 to 89 years, made up the participants. The recovered donors of Cohort 3 showed two negative PCRs, clearance, or symptom resolution. This sample was taken from a study of blood T cell repertoires in COVID-19. Germline V gives CDR1 SSHAT, CDR2 FNYEAQ (reference sequence). The CDR3 length is 17 residues. Generated by immunoSEQ multiplex PCR, the TCRdb table keeps only in-frame clones and is missing some. The sample records fewer than 300,000 clones, more than 80% being singletons.

The sample consisted of PBMCs or T cells enriched from blood (not recorded which). The clonotype originates from a woman aged 25-40 years who had recovered from COVID-19. The J gene is TRBJ2-5, the V gene TRBV7-7; TRBD2 agrees at 12 bases. DNA for the CDR3: TGTGCTAGCAGCCCACGGACTAGCGGGAACTTCCAAGAGACCCAGTACTTC. Protein: CASSPRTSGNFQETQYF. Variable domain in full (rest from reference TRBV7-7 and TRBJ2-5): GAGVSQSPRYKVTKRGQDVTLRCDPISSHATLYWYQQALGQGPEFLTYFNYEAQPDKSGLPSDRFSAERPEGSISTLTIQRTEQRDSAMYRCASSPRTSGNFQETQYFGPGTRLLVL.